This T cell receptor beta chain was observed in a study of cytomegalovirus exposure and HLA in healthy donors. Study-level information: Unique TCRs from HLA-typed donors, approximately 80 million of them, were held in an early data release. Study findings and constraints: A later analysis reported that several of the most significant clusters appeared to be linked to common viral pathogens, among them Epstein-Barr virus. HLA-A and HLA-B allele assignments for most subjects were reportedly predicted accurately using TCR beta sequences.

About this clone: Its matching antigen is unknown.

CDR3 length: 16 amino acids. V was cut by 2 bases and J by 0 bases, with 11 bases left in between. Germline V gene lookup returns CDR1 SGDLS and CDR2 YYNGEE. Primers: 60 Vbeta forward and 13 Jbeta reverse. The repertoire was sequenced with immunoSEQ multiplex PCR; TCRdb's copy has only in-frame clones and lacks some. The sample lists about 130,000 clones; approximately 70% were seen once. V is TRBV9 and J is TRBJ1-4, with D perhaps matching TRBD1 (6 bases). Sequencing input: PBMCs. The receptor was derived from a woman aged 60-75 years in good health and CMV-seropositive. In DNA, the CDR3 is TGTGCCAGCAGCGTGGGGGCAGGGGCAACTAATGAAAAACTGTTTTTT. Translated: CASSVGAGATNEKLFF. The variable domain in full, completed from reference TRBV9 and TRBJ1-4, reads DSGVTQTPKHLITATGQRVTLRCSPRSGDLSVYWYQQSLDQGLQFLIQYYNGEERAKGNILERFSAQQFPDLHSELNLSSLELGDSALYFCASSVGAGATNEKLFFGSGTQLSVL.